This entry describes one TCR beta chain. The antigen is unknown. The diagnosis was founded upon clinical symptoms, serum thyroxine, TRAb, thyroid ultrasound and orbital computed tomography. The sample comes from a study of Graves' ophthalmopathy and Graves' hyperthyroidism. RNA transcripts served as template for amplifying TCR beta CDR3 sequences. RT-PCR in the first round used HTBI primers; a second-round multiplex PCR followed. TCRdb re-analysed the multiplex PCR reads in MiXCR, keeping a single row per CDR3 protein. The top ten clones hold roughly 9.8% of a sample with approximately 460,000 distinct CDR3 sequences, approximately 14% of them seen once. Study findings and constraints: The model reached approximately 67% sensitivity and under 75% specificity for predicting ophthalmopathy progression. With about 87% sensitivity and around 81% specificity, a 13-signature model separated ophthalmopathy from stable hyperthyroidism.

V was clipped by 0 bases and J by 4 bases, with 9 bases between them. Per germline, CDR1 MNHEY and CDR2 SVGAGI. CDR3 length: 14 residues. This clonotype originated in a woman aged 25 to 45 with Graves' ophthalmopathy. Specimen: blood. The gene calls are TRBV6-5 and TRBJ1-1, with D unresolved. Here the CDR3 reads CASSYSASSTEAFF. The CDR3 coding sequence is TGTGCCAGCAGTTACTCGGCCAGCTCCACTGAAGCTTTCTTT.